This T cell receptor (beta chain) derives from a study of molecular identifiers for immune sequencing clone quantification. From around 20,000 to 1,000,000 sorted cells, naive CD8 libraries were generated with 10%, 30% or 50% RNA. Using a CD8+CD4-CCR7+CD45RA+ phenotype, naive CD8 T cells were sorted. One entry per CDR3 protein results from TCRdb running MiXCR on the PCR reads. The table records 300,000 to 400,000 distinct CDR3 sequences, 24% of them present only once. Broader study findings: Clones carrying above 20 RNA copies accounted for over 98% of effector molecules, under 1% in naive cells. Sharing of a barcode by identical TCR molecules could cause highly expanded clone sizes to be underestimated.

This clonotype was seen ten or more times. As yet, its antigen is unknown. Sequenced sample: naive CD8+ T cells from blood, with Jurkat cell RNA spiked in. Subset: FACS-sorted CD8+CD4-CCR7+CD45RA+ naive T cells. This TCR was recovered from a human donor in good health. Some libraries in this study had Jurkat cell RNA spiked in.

The CDR3 sequence: CASSPVGANQPQHF. The CDR3 coding sequence is TGTGCCAGCAGTCCGGTGGGGGCAAATCAGCCCCAGCATTTT. This sequence joins TRBV7-2 and TRBJ1-5, with D perhaps TRBD1 (6 bases). The CDR3 runs to 14 residues. The germline V and J ends were trimmed by 6 bases and 4 bases, with 13 bases remaining between them. The V gene's germline CDR1 is SGHTA and CDR2 FQGNSA.